This T cell receptor beta chain was observed in a study of cytomegalovirus exposure and HLA in healthy donors. Study-wide results and caveats: TCR beta V- and J-gene trimming, according to a later analysis, was linked to a missense DCLRE1C variant. In a later analysis, at a false discovery rate of 0.05, 16,951 TCR beta sequences were associated with HLA alleles. CMV serostatus alone was available as immune exposure information. It was reported in a later analysis that an Asian-associated ancestry cluster showed fewer N-insertions than the approximately 670-donor mean.

Concerning this clone itself: What it recognizes is unknown.

The length of the CDR3 is 13 residues. Looked up from germline, CDR1 is SGHAT and CDR2 is FQNNGV. V lost 10 bases to trimming and J lost 4 bases, with 16 bases between them. In the PCR, 60 Vbeta and 13 Jbeta primers were used. Sequencing was performed with immunoSEQ multiplex PCR; in TCRdb, only in-frame clones are kept and a portion is missing. There are 150,000 to 250,000 clones in the sample; 82% occur only once, and 6.5% lies in the top ten. The sequenced sample was PBMCs. The TCR sequence derives from a woman aged 45-60 years in good health and CMV-seropositive. The chain combines TRBV11-2 with TRBJ2-5; D is uncertain. The CDR3 is CATAPRLRETQYF. Written as DNA, the CDR3 is TGTGCCACCGCCCCCAGGCTCCGAGAGACCCAGTACTTC.